This TCR beta chain was documented in a study of cytotoxic CD8 clonotypes in ibrutinib-treated CLL. Study results and caveats: Contraction or stability on treatment characterized the public clonotypes, which were uncommon.

CDR3 size: 11 residues. Germline V lookup: CDR1 MGHDK, CDR2 SYGVNS. V gave up 2 bases and J gave up 4 bases, with 0 bases separating them. Note on this clone: The antigen remains undetermined.

Only in-frame clones appear in the TCRdb table, and some are missing; sequencing was by immunoSEQ multiplex PCR. The table includes some 300,000 clones, 80% detected once. This clonotype originated in a human donor with chronic lymphocytic leukemia. The chain recombines TRBV25-1 with TRBJ1-3; D is uncertain. The sample was PBMCs, taken before ibrutinib treatment. The CDR3 sequence: CASSEGNTIYF. For the CDR3, the DNA is TGTGCCAGCAGTGAAGGAAACACCATATATTTT.